A single TCR beta chain is shown here with its context. This sample is drawn from a study of blood T cell repertoires in COVID-19. Looking at the study overall: T cells, B-cell-depleted T cells, or PBMCs provided the cDNA or gDNA that served as material.

Authors' methods: The assay estimated nucleated cells by amplifying reference gene primers. Clones were sequenced by immunoSEQ multiplex PCR, and TCRdb holds only the in-frame ones, with some missing. V, J and clone size were drawn from that table, and D and trimming were deduced from the DNA. This table holds around 260,000 clones, around 87% found once. The J segment lost 5 bases and the V segment lost 1 base, leaving 5 bases of the junction unmatched. Germline V gives CDR1 SGHTA, CDR2 FQGNSA. The CDR3 covers 16 residues. This clonotype originated in an older woman with COVID-19, enrolled during active disease. The chain couples TRBV7-2 to TRBJ2-1, with 10 positions matching TRBD2. Sample: peripheral blood. CDR3 protein: CASSLVITSGNNEQFF. CDR3 coding DNA: TGTGCCAGCAGCTTAGTAATAACTAGCGGGAACAATGAGCAGTTCTTC. The full variable domain, in which reference TRBV7-2 and TRBJ2-1 provide the parts outside the CDR3, is GAGVSQSPSNKVTEKGKDVELRCDPISGHTALYWYRQSLGQGLEFLIYFQGNSAPDKSGLPSDRFSAERTGGSVSTLTIQRTQQEDSAVYLCASSLVITSGNNEQFFGPGTRLTVL.